The rows below give T cell receptor beta chains drawn from one sample of a study of Tregs in tolerant kidney transplant recipients. Assay used: immunoSEQ multiplex PCR; TCRdb lists only in-frame clones, some missing. The repertoire holds 85,000 to 90,000 clones, with roughly 92% as singletons. The sample consisted of CD8+ T cells from blood. These receptors came from a human donor in good health. Both conserved end residues are trimmed from each CDR3.

V	J	CDR3
TRBV7-9	TRBJ1-1	ASSSPLGGVGEAF
TRBV9	TRBJ2-7	ASSVEGAWDEQY
TRBV29-1	TRBJ2-2	SVDRDRDTGELF
TRBV6-4	TRBJ2-3	ASSPLAGGPDTQY
TRBV27	TRBJ1-1	ASSARDRNTEAF
TRBV4-1	TRBJ2-7	ASSQAVVGRTYEQY
TRBV5-1	TRBJ2-3	ASSLGRGYGTDTQY
TRBV13	TRBJ2-7	ASSLGLAGGGEQY
TRBV6-4	TRBJ2-1	ASSETSGGYNEQF
TRBV4-1	TRBJ2-7	ASSPRGSSYEQY